This passage covers 31 T cell receptor beta chains from one sample sequenced in a study of shared clonotypes between healthy human individuals. The table came from immunoSEQ multiplex PCR; TCRdb's copy has only in-frame clones and leaves some out. Here the sample spans 950,000 to 1,100,000 clones, about 76% being singletons. The sample taken for sequencing was memory CD4+ T cells sorted from blood. Subset defined: CD45RA-negative fraction. The source is a man aged 18 to 29 in good health.

The chain employs TRBV5-8 and TRBJ1-2; maybe TRBD1 (5 bases). Germline loops: CDR1 SGHTS, CDR2 YDEGEE. V was cut by 3 bases and J by 5 bases, with 17 bases left in between. The CDR3 runs 15 residues. Here the CDR3 DNA reads TGTGCCAGCAGCTCCATCGGGGCGCTCAAGTATGGCTACACCTTC. As protein: CASSSIGALKYGYTF.

This clone was counted only a few times. This chain joins TRBV5-1 and TRBJ2-7, with TRBD1 matching over 9 bases. CDR3 length: 16 amino acids. The germline CDR1 and CDR2 sequences are SGHRS and YFSETQ. V lost 4 bases to trimming and J lost 2 bases; unmatched junction nucleotides: 10. In DNA, the CDR3 is TGCGCCAGCAGCCCCATGAATGGGACAGGGACCTACGAGCAGTACTTC. It is translated as CASSPMNGTGTYEQYF.

This clone has more than one count but fewer than ten. The chain links TRBV5-4 to TRBJ1-4; 7 positions match TRBD1. CDR3 length equals 16 residues. V shed 4 bases and J 5 bases; nucleotides not matched to a gene: 11. Germline V gives CDR1 SGHNT, CDR2 YYREEE (reference sequence). The CDR3: CASSRQETGLNEKLFF. The CDR3 DNA reads TGTGCCAGCAGCAGACAAGAGACAGGGCTGAATGAAAAACTGTTTTTT.

This chain joins TRBV5-8 and TRBJ2-7; no firm D call. With 0 bases removed from V and 8 bases from J, the gap between germline ends came to 9 bases. The CDR3 has 12 residues. From germline, CDR1 is SGHTS and CDR2 YDEGEE. The chain's CDR3 is CASSLVGRQQYF. CDR3 nucleotides: TGTGCCAGCAGCTTGGTTGGTCGCCAGCAGTACTTC.

The chain employs TRBV9 and TRBJ2-1; TRBD2 matches 13 bases. The ends lost 3 bases at V and 5 bases at J; junction bases unmatched: 8. In germline, CDR1 is SGDLS, CDR2 YYNGEE. This CDR3 comprises 17 residues. CDR3 nucleotides: TGTGCCAGCAGCGCAAGAGGGACTAGCGGGATCAACAATGAGCAGTTCTTC. Translation: CASSARGTSGINNEQFF.

V usage is TRBV28 and J usage is TRBJ2-4; D uncertain. CDR3 length equals 13 residues. V was pared by 7 bases and J by 7 bases, with 14 bases between. Germline lookup yields CDR1 MDHEN and CDR2 SYDVKM. CDR3 sequence reads: CASTSLKENIQYF. The CDR3 region has the DNA TGTGCCAGCACCTCCCTAAAAGAGAACATTCAGTACTTC.

Points on this clone: The sample holds other DNA sequences that translate to the same CDR3. The gene calls are TRBV5-6 and TRBJ2-7; no firm D call. With 0 bases removed from V and 3 bases from J, the gap between germline ends came to 7 bases. The CDR3 is 13 residues long. Germline V gives CDR1 SGHDT, CDR2 YYEEEE. CDR3 amino acids: CASSLGQFYEQYF. CDR3 DNA: TGTGCCAGCAGCTTGGGGCAGTTCTACGAGCAGTACTTC.

The chain couples TRBV5-1 to TRBJ1-2; 7 positions agree with TRBD1. The CDR3 totals 15 residues. Germline CDR1 reads SGHRS; CDR2 reads YFSETQ. With 4 bases clipped from V and 8 bases from J, the junction kept 14 bases outside the gene matches. The CDR3 reads CASSPRGEGARGYTF. The CDR3 nucleotides read TGCGCCAGCAGCCCGAGAGGGGAGGGGGCACGCGGCTACACCTTC.

This sequence joins TRBV16 and TRBJ1-6, with D hard to call. The V gene lost 2 bases and the J gene lost 8 bases, with 7 bases spanning the gap. There are 13 residues in the CDR3. The V gene's germline CDR1 is KGHSY and CDR2 FQNENV. CDR3 sequence (DNA): TGTGCCAGCAGCCAAGCGACGGATTCACCCCTCCACTTT. Its protein product is CASSQATDSPLHF.

The gene calls are TRBV5-4 and TRBJ2-3; TRBD2 matches 14 bases. V shed 5 bases, J shed 3 bases, and the junction held 14 bases outside the gene matches. Germline CDR1 is SGHNT and CDR2 is YYREEE (reference sequence). The CDR3 has 19 amino acids. The CDR3 region has the DNA TGTGCCAGCAGACTATCCCGGGGACTAGCGGGGGAGAGGACAGATACGCAGTATTTT. Translated: CASRLSRGLAGERTDTQYF. Using reference TRBV5-4 and TRBJ2-3 for the parts outside the CDR3, the full variable domain is ETGVTQSPTHLIKTRGQQVTLRCSSQSGHNTVSWYQQALGQGPQFIFQYYREEENGRGNFPPRFSGLQFPNYSSELNVNALELDDSALYLCASRLSRGLAGERTDTQYFGPGTRLTVL.

The rearrangement links TRBV19 to TRBJ1-2, with TRBD1 matching over 8 bases. Germline CDR1 is LNHDA and CDR2 is SQIVND (reference sequence). This CDR3 has 14 residues. Trimming removed 4 bases from V and 8 bases from J; junction bases left unmatched: 9. DNA for the CDR3: TGTGCCAGTAGTACCCGACAGGGGCAAGGGGGCTACACCTTC. Translated, it gives CASSTRQGQGGYTF.

This chain uses TRBV25-1 with TRBJ2-7; D is unclear. Germline values: CDR1 MGHDK, CDR2 SYGVNS. Deletions cut 2 bases from V and 2 bases from J, with 7 bases between. The CDR3 totals 13 residues. CDR3 amino acids: CASSELETYEQYF. DNA of the CDR3: TGTGCCAGCAGTGAACTGGAGACCTACGAGCAGTACTTC.

CDR3 loop: CASSERGADHTGELFF. CDR3 nucleotide sequence: TGTGCCAGCAGCGAAAGGGGGGCAGACCACACCGGGGAGCTGTTTTTT. The V and J genes are TRBV7-9 and TRBJ2-2; D may be TRBD1 or TRBD2 (6 bases each). The length of the CDR3 is 16 residues. V was shortened by 5 bases and J by 3 bases, with 16 bases between the two germline ends. Germline V gene data show CDR1 as SEHNR and CDR2 as FQNEAQ (reference sequence).

The V call is TRBV27, the J call TRBJ1-2, with D unclear. Trimming took off 2 bases at V and 7 bases at J, with 11 bases between the two ends. The CDR3 runs 13 residues. Per the germline V gene, CDR1 is MNHEY and CDR2 is SMNVEV (reference sequence). The CDR3 reads CASSLMPSGGYTF. In DNA form, the CDR3 reads TGTGCCAGCAGTTTAATGCCGTCGGGTGGCTACACCTTC.

The chain is built from TRBV18 and TRBJ2-2; no reliable D call. The CDR3 has 18 residues. Per the germline V gene, CDR1 is KGHSH and CDR2 is LQKENI. V lost 5 bases and J 5 bases, leaving 24 bases between the germline ends. The CDR3 DNA reads as TGTGCCAGCTCAATTGCCGGGCCCTCCCCCATGGTGACCGGGGAGCTGTTTTTT. Translating it yields CASSIAGPSPMVTGELFF.

The table lists this clone with a few counts. Other nucleotide sequences in the sample specify the same CDR3. This sequence joins TRBV5-1 and TRBJ2-7; D uncertain. The length of the CDR3 is 12 residues. Germline CDR1 is SGHRS and CDR2 is YFSETQ. V was cut by 4 bases and J by 5 bases, with 10 bases left in between. DNA for the CDR3: TGCGCCAGCAGCCTTGACCGACACGAGCAGTACTTC. It specifies CASSLDRHEQYF.

The chain recombines TRBV6-6 with TRBJ2-5, with 11 bases matching TRBD2. V lost 7 bases to trimming and J lost 9 bases; unmatched junction nucleotides: 7. This CDR3 is built from 13 residues. Germline-derived CDR1 and CDR2 are MNHNY and SVGAGI (reference sequence). The CDR3 here is CASTLAGGGAQYF. The DNA for the CDR3 is TGTGCCAGCACCCTAGCGGGGGGCGGGGCCCAGTACTTC.

This sequence joins TRBV11-1 and TRBJ2-3, with 15 bases matching TRBD2. Trimming removed 6 bases from V and 4 bases from J; junction bases left unmatched: 11. This CDR3 comprises 18 residues. From germline, CDR1 is SGHAT and CDR2 FQDESV (reference sequence). CDR3 coding DNA: TGTGCCAGCAGACGCGGGTTATGGACTAGCGGGGGGGCAGATACGCAGTATTTT. It specifies CASRRGLWTSGGADTQYF.

V gene TRBV5-1 combines with J gene TRBJ2-3; D is unresolved. Germline loops: CDR1 SGHRS, CDR2 YFSETQ. With 0 bases removed from V and 0 bases from J, the gap between germline ends came to 11 bases. The CDR3 runs to 16 residues. For the CDR3, the DNA is TGCGCCAGCAGCTTGGAGACGGTATCTAGCACAGATACGCAGTATTTT. It translates to CASSLETVSSTDTQYF.

The chain recombines TRBV28 with TRBJ2-1, with 9 bases fitting TRBD2. The V and J ends lost 6 bases and 5 bases, in that order; junction bases with no gene match: 11. In germline, CDR1 is MDHEN, CDR2 SYDVKM. The CDR3 is 16 residues long. The CDR3 coding sequence is TGTGCCAGCAGCCCCTGGGGGCTAGCGGGGAACAATGAGCAGTTCTTC. Protein sequence: CASSPWGLAGNNEQFF.

The chain links TRBV2 to TRBJ2-3; D is ambiguous. The CDR3 loop spans 14 amino acids. The V end was cut by 3 bases, the J end by 3 bases, with 10 bases between. The germline gives CDR1 SNHLY, CDR2 FYNNEI. CDR3 amino acids: CASSETSGTDTQYF. CDR3 DNA sequence: TGTGCCAGCAGTGAGACCAGTGGGACAGATACGCAGTATTTT.

V and J are TRBV18 and TRBJ2-7; no clear D gene. The CDR3 is 14 amino acids. The germline V gene encodes CDR1 KGHSH and CDR2 LQKENI. Deletions cut 1 base from V and 0 bases from J, with 7 bases between. CDR3 nucleotide sequence: TGTGCCAGCTCACCACTCTCCTCCTCCTACGAGCAGTACTTC. Protein product: CASSPLSSSYEQYF.

This sequence joins TRBV7-2 and TRBJ2-4; D perhaps matches TRBD1 (6 bases). Germline assignment: CDR1 SGHTA and CDR2 FQGNSA. The CDR3 is 16 residues long. Trimming cost V 2 bases and J 4 bases, with 15 bases left between them. As DNA, the CDR3 is TGTGCCAGCAGCTTAACCCGTGGGGGCTCAAAAAACATTCAGTACTTC. The encoded protein is CASSLTRGGSKNIQYF.

This sequence joins TRBV29-1 and TRBJ2-4, with D possibly TRBD1 on 6 matching bases. This CDR3 spans 13 amino acids. The V end lost 4 bases, the J end lost 4 bases, and 11 bases lay between the germline ends. CDR1 is SQVTM and CDR2 is ANQGSEA in the germline V gene. CDR3 loop: CSVVRDTKNIQYF. The DNA for the CDR3 is TGCAGCGTTGTCAGGGACACGAAAAACATTCAGTACTTC.

The gene calls are TRBV19 and TRBJ1-5, with TRBD1 as a possible D gene (5 bases). The germline V gene has CDR1 LNHDA and CDR2 SQIVND (reference sequence). The CDR3 has 16 residues. V gave up 2 bases and J gave up 5 bases, with 16 bases separating them. CDR3 sequence (DNA): TGTGCCAGTAGTATAAAGCCCCAGGGACGAGATCAGCCCCAGCATTTT. This encodes CASSIKPQGRDQPQHF.

The chain employs TRBV6-4 and TRBJ2-1, with TRBD2 matching 10 bases. V shed 3 bases, J shed 9 bases, and the junction held 8 bases outside the gene matches. The germline CDR1 and CDR2 sequences are MRHNA and SNTAGT. The CDR3 runs 15 residues. The CDR3 nucleotides read TGTGCCAGCAGTGAGGCTAGCGGGAGTCTGGGTGAGCAGTTCTTC. Its translation is CASSEASGSLGEQFF.

The chain uses TRBV25-1 and TRBJ1-1, with D maybe TRBD1 (5 bases). The CDR3 has 17 residues. Germline V gene sequence: CDR1 MGHDK, CDR2 SYGVNS. V lost 3 bases to trimming and J lost 5 bases, with 22 bases between them. The chain's CDR3 is CASSEYRLGRQYTEAFF. DNA of the CDR3: TGTGCCAGCAGTGAGTACAGGTTGGGCAGACAATATACTGAAGCTTTCTTT.

The chain has TRBV5-1 and TRBJ1-4; D not certain. V lost 1 base to trimming and J lost 1 base, with 11 bases between them. The germline V gene has CDR1 SGHRS and CDR2 YFSETQ. The CDR3 length is 16 residues. In nucleotides, the CDR3 is TGCGCCAGCAGCTTGAACGGGGTGGGAACTAATGAAAAACTGTTTTTT. Residues: CASSLNGVGTNEKLFF. Combining the CDR3 with reference TRBV5-1 and TRBJ1-4 gives the whole variable domain KAGVTQTPRYLIKTRGQQVTLSCSPISGHRSVSWYQQTPGQGLQFLFEYFSETQRNKGNFPGRFSGRQFSNSRSEMNVSTLELGDSALYLCASSLNGVGTNEKLFFGSGTQLSVL.

V gene TRBV7-6 combines with J gene TRBJ2-3; 9 nucleotides line up with TRBD2. The CDR3 loop spans 15 amino acids. Trimming cost V 4 bases and J 8 bases; bases outside gene matches: 10. The germline CDR1 and CDR2 sequences are SGHVS and FNYEAQ. The CDR3 sequence is CASSYDGTSSGTQYF. The CDR3 DNA is TGTGCCAGCAGCTACGACGGGACTAGCAGTGGTACGCAGTATTTT.

V and J are TRBV7-8 and TRBJ1-6, with 7 bases lining up with TRBD1. The CDR3 extends over 15 amino acids. V was pared by 5 bases and J by 5 bases, with 6 bases of the junction left unmatched. Germline CDR1 reads SGHVS; CDR2 reads FQNEAQ. As DNA, the CDR3 is TGTGCCAGCAGCCGTAGACAGGGCGATAATTCACCCCTCCACTTT. Its protein product is CASSRRQGDNSPLHF.

The chain links TRBV10-1 to TRBJ1-1; no definite D call. CDR3 size: 14 residues. The V end lost 8 bases, the J end lost 7 bases, and 20 bases lay between the germline ends. Germline CDR1 WNHNN, CDR2 SYGVQD (reference sequence). CDR3 sequence: CASSPGPAIREAFF. CDR3 bases: TGCGCCAGCTCCCCCGGGCCAGCTATCCGTGAAGCTTTCTTT.